Presented here are 8 T cell receptor beta chains from one specimen sequenced in a study of identical twins. TCRdb re-called the 5' RACE reads through MiXCR, storing one row per CDR3 protein. The sample yields 500,000 to 700,000 distinct CDR3 sequences, under 8.5% seen once. This sample also belongs to another study, concerning yellow fever vaccine responses in identical twins.

Sample: PBMCs. These receptors all come from a woman in her late teens or twenties in good health.

The V gene is TRBV6-5, the J gene TRBJ2-3, with a weak D call TRBD2 (6 bases). This CDR3 contains 18 residues. The V gene's germline CDR1 is MNHEY and CDR2 SVGAGI. V was shortened by 10 bases and J by 2 bases, with 28 bases between the two germline ends. DNA of the CDR3: TGTGCCACCATGTTGGGGGGTGATCGGCCTTCACACACAGATACGCAGTATTTT. This encodes CATMLGGDRPSHTDTQYF.

Ten or more counts support this clonotype. The chain links TRBV12-3 or TRBV12-4 to TRBJ2-3; 10 bases fit TRBD2. The length of the CDR3 is 15 residues. V was clipped by 2 bases and J by 6 bases; unmatched bases: 5. The CDR3 spells CASSLLPSGSDTQYF. The CDR3 DNA is TGTGCCAGCAGTTTATTGCCTAGCGGGAGTGATACGCAGTATTTT.

In this sample, this clonotype turned up a few times. The chain joins TRBV10-3 to TRBJ1-5, with 7 bases fitting TRBD1. This CDR3 spans 14 amino acids. Trimming at V came to 10 bases and at J to 2 bases, leaving 8 bases not matched to a gene. Germline V gene lookup returns CDR1 ENHRY and CDR2 SYGVKD. CDR3 sequence reads: CATQFGQGNQPQHF. The CDR3 nucleotides are TGTGCCACCCAATTCGGACAGGGCAATCAGCCCCAGCATTTT.

This clonotype occurred many times. The chain uses TRBV28 and TRBJ2-2; the D is unclear. Trimming shortened V by 3 bases and J by 4 bases, and 12 bases separated the two germline ends. Per germline, CDR1 MDHEN and CDR2 SYDVKM. The CDR3 loop spans 15 amino acids. The CDR3 is CASSFPGPFTGELFF. In DNA form, the CDR3 reads TGTGCCAGCAGTTTCCCAGGACCATTCACCGGGGAGCTGTTTTTT. Variable domain in full (rest from reference TRBV28 and TRBJ2-2): DVKVTQSSRYLVKRTGEKVFLECVQDMDHENMFWYRQDPGLGLRLIYFSYDVKMKEKGDIPEGYSVSREKKERFSLILESASTNQTSMYLCASSFPGPFTGELFFGEGSRLTVL.

The chain uses TRBV27 and TRBJ2-1; TRBD2 agrees at 10 bases. Trimming cost V 8 bases and J 2 bases; bases outside gene matches: 6. The germline gives CDR1 MNHEY, CDR2 SMNVEV (reference sequence). There are 15 residues in the CDR3. The CDR3 coding sequence is TGTGCCAGCGGGACTAGCGAGGGAACCTACAATGAGCAGTTCTTC. Translating it yields CASGTSEGTYNEQFF.

The chain carries TRBV10-3 and TRBJ2-1; D is perhaps TRBD2 (6 bases). The germline V and J ends were trimmed by 7 bases and 3 bases, with 19 bases remaining between them. CDR1 is ENHRY, CDR2 SYGVKD, per germline. The CDR3 is 16 amino acids. The CDR3 loop reads CAINDEKTSVYNEQFF. The CDR3 DNA is TGTGCCATCAACGACGAAAAGACTAGTGTCTACAATGAGCAGTTCTTC.

The rearrangement joins TRBV24-1 to TRBJ2-3, with 13 bases identical to TRBD2. Germline CDR1 KGHDR, CDR2 SFDVKD. The CDR3 has 16 residues. The V and J ends lost 3 bases and 4 bases, in that order; junction bases with no gene match: 3. CDR3 in amino acids: CATSDPGLAGADTQYF. The CDR3, as DNA: TGTGCCACCAGTGATCCCGGACTAGCGGGAGCAGATACGCAGTATTTT.

The chain joins TRBV25-1 to TRBJ1-1; D ambiguous. This CDR3 has 11 residues. Germline-derived CDR1 and CDR2 are MGHDK and SYGVNS. The V and J ends lost 4 bases and 4 bases respectively, with 4 bases between them. The CDR3 reads CASSARTEAFF. The CDR3 DNA follows: TGTGCCAGCAGTGCCCGCACTGAAGCTTTCTTT.